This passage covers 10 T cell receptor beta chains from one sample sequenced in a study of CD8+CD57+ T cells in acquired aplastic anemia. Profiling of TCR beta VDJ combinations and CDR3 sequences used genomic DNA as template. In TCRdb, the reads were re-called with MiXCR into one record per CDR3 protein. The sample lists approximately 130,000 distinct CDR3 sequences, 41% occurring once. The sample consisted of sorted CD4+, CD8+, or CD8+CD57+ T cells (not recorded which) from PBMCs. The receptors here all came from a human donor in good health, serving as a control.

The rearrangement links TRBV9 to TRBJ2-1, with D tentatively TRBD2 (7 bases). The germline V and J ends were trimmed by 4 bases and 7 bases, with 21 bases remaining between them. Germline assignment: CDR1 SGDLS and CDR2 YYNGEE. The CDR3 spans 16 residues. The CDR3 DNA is TGTGCCAGCAGCTTCCGAGGGGGGGGTCCCCTAAATGAGCAGTTCTTC. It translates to CASSFRGGGPLNEQFF. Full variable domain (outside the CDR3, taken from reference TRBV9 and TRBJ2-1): DSGVTQTPKHLITATGQRVTLRCSPRSGDLSVYWYQQSLDQGLQFLIQYYNGEERAKGNILERFSAQQFPDLHSELNLSSLELGDSALYFCASSFRGGGPLNEQFFGPGTRLTVL.

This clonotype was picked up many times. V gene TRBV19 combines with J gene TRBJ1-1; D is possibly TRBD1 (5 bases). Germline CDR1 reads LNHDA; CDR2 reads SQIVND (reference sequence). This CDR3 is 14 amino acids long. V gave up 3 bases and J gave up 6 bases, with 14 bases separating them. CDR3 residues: CASSISQGRAEAFF. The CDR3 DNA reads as TGTGCCAGTAGTATTAGCCAGGGAAGAGCTGAAGCTTTCTTT.

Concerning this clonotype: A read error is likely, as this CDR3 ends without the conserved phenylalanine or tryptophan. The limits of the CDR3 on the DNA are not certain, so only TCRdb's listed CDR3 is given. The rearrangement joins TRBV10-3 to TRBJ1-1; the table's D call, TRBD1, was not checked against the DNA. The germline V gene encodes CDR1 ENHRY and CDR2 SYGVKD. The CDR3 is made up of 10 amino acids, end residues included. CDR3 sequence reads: CAISVGGDTY.

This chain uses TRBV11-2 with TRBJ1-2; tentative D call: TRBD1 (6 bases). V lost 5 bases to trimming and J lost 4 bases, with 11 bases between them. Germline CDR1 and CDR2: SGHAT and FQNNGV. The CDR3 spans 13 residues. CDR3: CASSQEGVYGYTF. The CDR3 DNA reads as TGTGCCAGCAGCCAAGAGGGGGTCTATGGCTACACCTTC.

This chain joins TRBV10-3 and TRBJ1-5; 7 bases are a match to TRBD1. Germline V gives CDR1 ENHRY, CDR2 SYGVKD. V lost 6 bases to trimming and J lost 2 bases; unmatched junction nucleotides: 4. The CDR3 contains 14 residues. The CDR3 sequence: CAISPGQGNQPQHF. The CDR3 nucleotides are TGTGCCATCAGCCCTGGACAGGGCAATCAGCCCCAGCATTTT.

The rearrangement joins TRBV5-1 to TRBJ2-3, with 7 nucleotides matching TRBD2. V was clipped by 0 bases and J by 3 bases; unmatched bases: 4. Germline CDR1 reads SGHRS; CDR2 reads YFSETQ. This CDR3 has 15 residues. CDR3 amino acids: CASSLVYGRTDTQYF. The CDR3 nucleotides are TGCGCCAGCAGCTTGGTTTACGGGAGGACAGATACGCAGTATTTT.

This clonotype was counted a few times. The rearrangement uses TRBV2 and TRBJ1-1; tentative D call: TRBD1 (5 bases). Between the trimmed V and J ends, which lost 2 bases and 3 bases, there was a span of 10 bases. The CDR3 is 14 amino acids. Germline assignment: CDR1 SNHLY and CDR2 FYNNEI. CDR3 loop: CASSEQGVDTEAFF. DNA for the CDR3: TGTGCCAGCAGTGAACAGGGCGTGGACACTGAAGCTTTCTTT.

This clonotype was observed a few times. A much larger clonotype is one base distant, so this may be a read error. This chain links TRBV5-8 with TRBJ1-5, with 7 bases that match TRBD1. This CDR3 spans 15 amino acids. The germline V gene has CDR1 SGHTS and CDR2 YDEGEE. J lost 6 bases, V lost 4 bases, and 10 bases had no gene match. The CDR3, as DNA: TGTGCCAGCAGCCGAGTTGGGACAGTGGGTCAGCCCCAGCATTTT. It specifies CASSRVGTVGQPQHF. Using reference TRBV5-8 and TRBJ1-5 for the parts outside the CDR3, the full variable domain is EAGVTQSPTHLIKTRGQQATLRCSPISGHTSVYWYQQALGLGLQFLLWYDEGEERNRGNFPPRFSGRQFPNYSSELNVNALELEDSALYLCASSRVGTVGQPQHFGDGTRLSIL.

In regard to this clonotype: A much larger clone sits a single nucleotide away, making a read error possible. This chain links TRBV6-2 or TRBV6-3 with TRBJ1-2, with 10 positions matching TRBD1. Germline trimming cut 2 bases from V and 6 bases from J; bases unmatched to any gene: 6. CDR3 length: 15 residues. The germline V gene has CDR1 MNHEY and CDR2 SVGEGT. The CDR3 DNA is TGTGCCAGCAGTTACCAGTTGGGGACAGGGGATGGCTACACCTTC. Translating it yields CASSYQLGTGDGYTF.

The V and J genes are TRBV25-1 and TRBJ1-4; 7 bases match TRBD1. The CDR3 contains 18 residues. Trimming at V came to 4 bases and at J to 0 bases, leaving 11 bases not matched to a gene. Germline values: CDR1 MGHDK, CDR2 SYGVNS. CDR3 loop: CASSAWTGPLATNEKLFF. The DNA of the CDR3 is TGTGCCAGCAGTGCGTGGACAGGACCCTTAGCAACTAATGAAAAACTGTTTTTT.